This T cell receptor (beta chain) was identified in a study of blood T cell repertoires in COVID-19. Study background: The analysed material was cDNA or gDNA that came from T cells, B-cell-depleted T cells, or PBMCs.

Those who participated ranged in age from 18 to 89 years and resided in about two dozen US areas. CDR1 is KGHSH, CDR2 LQKENI, per germline. This CDR3 contains 15 residues. Trimming shortened V by 3 bases and J by 7 bases, and 16 bases separated the two germline ends. The method was immunoSEQ multiplex PCR; TCRdb's version includes in-frame clones alone and lacks a portion of them. The sample has approximately 170,000 clones, approximately 88% seen once. The V call is TRBV18, the J call TRBJ2-1; TRBD1 might be the D (5 bases). Material: PBMCs or T cells enriched from blood (not recorded which). This TCR was sampled from a woman in her late teens or twenties who had recovered from COVID-19. The CDR3, as DNA: TGTGCCAGCTCACCTCCGGCCCAGGGCTGGAATGAGCAGTTCTTC. Translating it yields CASSPPAQGWNEQFF.